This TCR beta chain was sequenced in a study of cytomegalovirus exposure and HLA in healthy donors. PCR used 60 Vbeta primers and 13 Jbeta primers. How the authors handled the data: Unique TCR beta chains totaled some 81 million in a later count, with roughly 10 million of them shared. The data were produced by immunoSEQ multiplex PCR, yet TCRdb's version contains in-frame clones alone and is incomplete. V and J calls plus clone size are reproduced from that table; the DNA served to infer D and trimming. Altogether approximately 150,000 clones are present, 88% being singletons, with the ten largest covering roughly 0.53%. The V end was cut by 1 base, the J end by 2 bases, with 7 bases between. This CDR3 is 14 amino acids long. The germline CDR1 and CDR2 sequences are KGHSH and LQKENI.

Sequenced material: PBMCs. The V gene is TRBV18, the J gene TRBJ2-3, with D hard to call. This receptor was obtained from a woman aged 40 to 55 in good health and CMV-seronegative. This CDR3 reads CASSPLVNTDTQYF. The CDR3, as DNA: TGTGCCAGCTCACCACTCGTAAACACAGATACGCAGTATTTT.